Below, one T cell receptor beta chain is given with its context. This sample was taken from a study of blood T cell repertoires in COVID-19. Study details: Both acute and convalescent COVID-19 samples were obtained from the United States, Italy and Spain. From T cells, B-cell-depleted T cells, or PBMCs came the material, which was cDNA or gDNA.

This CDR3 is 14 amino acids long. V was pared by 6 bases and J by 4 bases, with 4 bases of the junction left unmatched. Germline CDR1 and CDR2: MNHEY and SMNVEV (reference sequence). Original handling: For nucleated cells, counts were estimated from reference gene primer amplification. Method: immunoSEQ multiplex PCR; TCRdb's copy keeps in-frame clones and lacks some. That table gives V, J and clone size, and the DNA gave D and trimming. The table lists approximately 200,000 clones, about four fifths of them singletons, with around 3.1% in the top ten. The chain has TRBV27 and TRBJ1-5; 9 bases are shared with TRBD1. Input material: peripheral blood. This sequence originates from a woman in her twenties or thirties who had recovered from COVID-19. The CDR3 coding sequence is TGTGCCAGCAGCCAAGGACAGGGGAATCAGCCCCAGCATTTT. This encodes CASSQGQGNQPQHF.